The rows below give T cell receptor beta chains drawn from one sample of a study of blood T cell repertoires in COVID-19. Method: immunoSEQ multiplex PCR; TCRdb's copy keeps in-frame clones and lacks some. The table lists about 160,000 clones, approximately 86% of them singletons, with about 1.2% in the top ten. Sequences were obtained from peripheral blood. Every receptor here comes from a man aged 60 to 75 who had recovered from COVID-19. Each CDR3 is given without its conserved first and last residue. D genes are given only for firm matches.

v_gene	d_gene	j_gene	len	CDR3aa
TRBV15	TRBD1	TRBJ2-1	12	ATSSYRGTNEQF
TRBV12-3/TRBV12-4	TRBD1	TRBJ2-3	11	ASSSRDRATQY
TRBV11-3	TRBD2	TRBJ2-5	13	ASSLVGGERETQY
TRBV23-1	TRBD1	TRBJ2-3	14	ASRGDSPNVTDTQY
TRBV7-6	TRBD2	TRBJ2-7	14	ASSLRLAGDGNEQY
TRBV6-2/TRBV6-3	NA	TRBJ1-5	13	ASSYFRGGNQPQH
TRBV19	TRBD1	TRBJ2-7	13	ASSSDRGRPYEQY
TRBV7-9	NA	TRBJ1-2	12	ASSLEYSSYGYT
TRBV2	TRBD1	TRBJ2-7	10	ARGTGPYEQY
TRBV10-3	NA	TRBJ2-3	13	AISSVVSVADTQY
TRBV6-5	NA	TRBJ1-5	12	ASSYGGSGQPQH
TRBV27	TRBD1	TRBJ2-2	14	ASSFEDRGSTGELF
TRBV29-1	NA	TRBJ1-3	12	SCRLTVSGNTIY
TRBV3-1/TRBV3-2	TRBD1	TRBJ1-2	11	ASSPGTGAGYT
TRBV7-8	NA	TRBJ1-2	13	ASSSPYAASDGYT
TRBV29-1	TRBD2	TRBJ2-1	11	SLMTSGGNEQF
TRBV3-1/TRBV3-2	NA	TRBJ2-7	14	ASSQDRSARSYEQY
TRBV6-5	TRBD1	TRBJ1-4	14	ASSYSPGQAGEKLF
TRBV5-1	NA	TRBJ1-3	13	ASSFGRSSGNTIY
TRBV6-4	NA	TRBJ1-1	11	ASRVTGKTEAF
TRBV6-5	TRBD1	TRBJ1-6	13	ASSSSQGVGSPLH
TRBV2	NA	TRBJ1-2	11	ASSVYTSYGYT